The 20 T cell receptor beta chains below all came from one sample that was sequenced in a study of beta chain features in type 1 diabetes (dated by TCRdb to the late 2010s). Library preparation was by the immunoSEQ multiplex PCR assay. The entire isolated RNA was reverse transcribed using the High Capacity cDNA Reverse Transcription Kit, and thus expressed TCRB transcripts were sequenced. TCRdb retrieved this table from immuneACCESS and kept in-frame rearrangements only. Not all clones are present; in checked studies, unresolved V genes account for under half, and no reason is known for the remainder. Within this sample are around 690,000 clones, with under 15% of them counted one time only. The ten largest clones take up more than 0.09% of the sample. No antigen has been assigned to these receptors. The paper's findings and limits, for the study overall: A moderate but significant shortening of TCRB CDR3 length was observed in type 1 diabetes patients in all four CD4+ subsets.

Sequencing was carried out using naive CD4+ T cells from blood. The cell subset or site label for this specimen denotes: true naive CD4+ T cells. These receptor sequences come from a man younger than 40 with type 1 diabetes.

A few counts support this clone. V usage is TRBV28 and J usage is TRBJ2-2, with 12 bases that match TRBD2. There are 17 residues in the CDR3. CDR1 and CDR2 from the germline V gene are MDHEN and SYDVKM. The trim removed 7 bases at V and 7 bases at J, leaving 13 bases unmatched. The CDR3 DNA reads TGTGCCAGCAAGCCCCCTAGCGGGGGGGCCGTGGGCGGGGAGCTGTTTTTT. It yields the protein CASKPPSGGAVGGELFF.

V is TRBV14 and J is TRBJ2-6; D gene ambiguous. The CDR3 extends over 15 amino acids. The germline V and J ends were trimmed by 3 bases and 0 bases, with 6 bases remaining between them. From germline, CDR1 is SGHDN and CDR2 FVKESK. This CDR3 is CASSQGISGANVLTF. DNA of the CDR3: TGTGCCAGCAGCCAGGGCATCTCTGGGGCCAACGTCCTGACTTTC.

This clone has just a few counts. Distinct nucleotide sequences in the sample also encode this CDR3. This chain joins TRBV7-2 and TRBJ2-3; D unresolved. Germline V lookup: CDR1 SGHTA, CDR2 FQGNSA. The CDR3 consists of 12 residues. Trimming took off 3 bases at V and 2 bases at J, with 3 bases between the two ends. DNA for the CDR3: TGTGCCAGCAGCTTCGACACAGATACGCAGTATTTT. Translation gives CASSFDTDTQYF.

Only a few counts were recorded for this clone. The chain employs TRBV7-9 and TRBJ1-2; D call uncertain. The CDR3 contains 14 residues. The germline CDR1 and CDR2 sequences are SEHNR and FQNEAQ (reference sequence). The V gene lost 0 bases and the J gene lost 7 bases, with 12 bases spanning the gap. CDR3 amino acids: CASSLAPETSGYTF. The CDR3 nucleotides read TGTGCCAGCAGCTTAGCGCCGGAAACCAGTGGCTACACCTTC.

V is TRBV6-6 and J is TRBJ2-7; 10 bases match TRBD1. The CDR3 loop spans 15 amino acids. Germline trimming cut 6 bases from V and 6 bases from J; bases unmatched to any gene: 11. Germline V gene lookup returns CDR1 MNHNY and CDR2 SVGAGI (reference sequence). CDR3 amino acids: CASRTNDGTGVEQYF. Written as DNA, the CDR3 is TGTGCCAGCAGGACTAATGACGGGACAGGGGTCGAGCAGTACTTC.

This clone showed up just a few times. This same CDR3 is encoded by further DNA sequences in the sample. The rearrangement uses TRBV7-8 and TRBJ1-5, with D possibly matching TRBD1 (5 bases). This CDR3 region has 14 residues. With 0 bases removed from V and 2 bases from J, the gap between germline ends came to 5 bases. CDR1 SGHVS and CDR2 FQNEAQ come from the germline V gene. In nucleotides, the CDR3 is TGTGCCAGCAGCTTAGCAGGGGGCAATCAGCCCCAGCATTTT. It encodes CASSLAGGNQPQHF.

V is TRBV2 and J is TRBJ2-5; D remains ambiguous. The CDR3 contains 14 residues. Germline V gene data show CDR1 as SNHLY and CDR2 as FYNNEI. Trimming left V 5 bases short and J 1 base short, with 11 bases between. DNA of the CDR3: TGTGCCAGCAGTTACGGACCTTCCCAAGAGACCCAGTACTTC. Amino acids: CASSYGPSQETQYF.

This clone was seen a few times. CDR3 region: CASSAIEYGYTF. The CDR3 region has the DNA TGTGCCAGTAGTGCCATTGAATATGGCTACACCTTC. The chain joins TRBV19 to TRBJ1-2, with D unclear. CDR1 LNHDA and CDR2 SQIVND come from the germline V gene (reference sequence). Trimming took 5 bases from V and 5 from J, leaving 9 bases between them. The CDR3 is made up of 12 amino acids.

The sample holds a few counts of this clone. V usage is TRBV15 and J usage is TRBJ2-7, with D tentatively TRBD1 (6 bases). CDR3 length equals 14 residues. V lost 4 bases to trimming and J lost 4 bases, with 14 bases between them. CDR1 and CDR2 from the germline V gene are LNHNV and YYDKDF (reference sequence). In nucleotides, the CDR3 is TGTGCCACCAGCACCGGACAGAAAGAATACGAGCAGTACTTC. As protein: CATSTGQKEYEQYF.

The chain combines TRBV27 with TRBJ2-3; maybe TRBD1 (6 bases). CDR1 and CDR2 from the germline V gene are MNHEY and SMNVEV (reference sequence). V dropped 5 bases and J dropped 11 bases, with 20 bases sitting between them. This CDR3 region has 14 residues. CDR3 in amino acids: CASSPQGHALKQYF. The CDR3 nucleotides are TGTGCCAGCAGTCCCCAGGGACATGCACTTAAGCAGTATTTT.

The rearrangement uses TRBV30 and TRBJ2-1, with a tentative D call TRBD2 (5 bases). The germline CDR1 and CDR2 sequences are GTSNPN and SVGIG (reference sequence). The ends were cut back, 0 bases at V and 6 bases at J, with 12 bases in the middle. The CDR3 has 14 amino acids. In DNA form, the CDR3 reads TGTGCCTGGAGTGTACGAGGGTCCCGCAATGAGCAGTTCTTC. Encoded protein: CAWSVRGSRNEQFF.

This clone was seen a handful of times. The chain employs TRBV4-3 and TRBJ2-2, with 7 bases aligning to TRBD1. Germline trimming cut 7 bases from V and 4 bases from J; bases unmatched to any gene: 12. The CDR3 has 16 residues. Germline V gene sequence: CDR1 LGHNA, CDR2 YSLEER. The CDR3, as DNA: TGCGCCAGCACCCCGATACCGGGACAGATCACCGGGGAGCTGTTTTTT. It translates to CASTPIPGQITGELFF.

The CDR3 region is CASSFGSSSYNEQFF. CDR3 nucleotides: TGCGCCAGCAGCTTCGGGTCAAGCTCCTACAATGAGCAGTTCTTC. V usage is TRBV5-1 and J usage is TRBJ2-1, with no clear D. Deletions cut 2 bases from V and 0 bases from J, with 9 bases between. In germline, CDR1 is SGHRS, CDR2 YFSETQ. The CDR3 loop spans 15 amino acids.

This clone occurred a few times. The rearrangement links TRBV7-2 to TRBJ1-5; D call uncertain. The CDR3 sequence is 13 residues long. V gave up 5 bases and J gave up 5 bases, with 10 bases separating them. The germline CDR1 and CDR2 sequences are SGHTA and FQGNSA. The CDR3 sequence is CASSPRQDQPQHF. The CDR3 DNA reads as TGTGCCAGCAGCCCTAGACAAGATCAGCCCCAGCATTTT.

Points on this clone: Other DNA sequences in this specimen translate into the identical CDR3. This sequence joins TRBV30 and TRBJ1-5; TRBD1 is a possible D gene (5 bases). V was cut by 0 bases and J by 4 bases, with 7 bases left in between. The CDR3 covers 13 residues. The germline CDR1 and CDR2 sequences are GTSNPN and SVGIG (reference sequence). The CDR3 spells CAWSVGPNQPQHF. The CDR3 DNA reads as TGTGCCTGGAGTGTGGGGCCAAATCAGCCCCAGCATTTT.

V gene TRBV7-2 combines with J gene TRBJ2-7; D unresolved. The germline CDR1 and CDR2 sequences are SGHTA and FQGNSA. The length of the CDR3 is 12 residues. V dropped 5 bases and J dropped 4 bases, with 9 bases sitting between them. The CDR3 region has the DNA TGTGCCAGCAGCCCCGGGTGGTACGAGCAGTACTTC. This codes for CASSPGWYEQYF.

The chain joins TRBV6-6 to TRBJ2-3; 10 nucleotides align to TRBD2. Germline V gene sequence: CDR1 MNHNY, CDR2 SVGAGI (reference sequence). This CDR3 has 16 amino acids. Trimming took 2 bases from V and 3 from J; bases not matched to a gene: 5. The CDR3 DNA sequence: TGTGCCAGCAGTTACCGACGGACTAGCGGAACAGATACGCAGTATTTT. Encoded protein: CASSYRRTSGTDTQYF.

In its sample, this clone was seen a few times. The chain links TRBV2 to TRBJ1-2; tentative D call: TRBD1 (6 bases). This CDR3 has 13 residues. The V end was cut by 6 bases, the J end by 6 bases, with 14 bases between. Looked up from germline, CDR1 is SNHLY and CDR2 is FYNNEI. CDR3 bases: TGTGCCAGCAGGATCCGGGGGGCCCATGGCTACACCTTC. Its translation: CASRIRGAHGYTF.

The V and J genes are TRBV27 and TRBJ1-2, with 7 bases identical to TRBD1. The CDR3 is made up of 17 amino acids. CDR1 MNHEY and CDR2 SMNVEV come from the germline V gene (reference sequence). After removal of 0 bases from V and 2 bases from J, the junction contained 9 bases not matched to a gene. In DNA, the CDR3 is TGTGCCAGCAGTTTATCAGGGGGCATCTCCTTAAACTATGGCTACACCTTC. Residues: CASSLSGGISLNYGYTF.

The rearrangement links TRBV5-8 to TRBJ2-3; possible D gene TRBD2, 5 bases. The V end lost 7 bases, the J end lost 8 bases, and 8 bases lay between the germline ends. The CDR3 spans 10 residues. CDR1 SGHTS and CDR2 YDEGEE come from the germline V gene. In nucleotides, the CDR3 is TGTGCCAGCCCCCGGGGTACGCAGTATTTT. Translation gives CASPRGTQYF.